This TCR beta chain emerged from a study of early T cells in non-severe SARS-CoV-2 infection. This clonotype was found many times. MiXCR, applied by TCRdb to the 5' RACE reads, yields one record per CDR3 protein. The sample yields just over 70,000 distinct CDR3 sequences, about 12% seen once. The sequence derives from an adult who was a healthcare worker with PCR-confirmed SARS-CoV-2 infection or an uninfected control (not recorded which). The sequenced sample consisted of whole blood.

CDR3 in amino acids: CASSLGMETQYF. The CDR3 region has the DNA TGTGCCAGCAGCTTAGGTATGGAGACCCAGTACTTC. This chain joins TRBV7-8 and TRBJ2-5; D gene unclear. Trimming shortened V by 1 base and J by 5 bases, and 5 bases separated the two germline ends. In germline, CDR1 is SGHVS, CDR2 FQNEAQ. The CDR3 totals 12 residues.